These 20 T cell receptor beta chains share one sample of origin, sequenced in a study of Graves' ophthalmopathy and Graves' hyperthyroidism. The sequenced template was RNA, covering the TCR beta CDR3 region. RT-PCR with HTBI primers came first, then second-round multiplex PCR. TCRdb re-called the multiplex PCR reads with MiXCR, one entry per CDR3 protein. The repertoire consists of roughly 700,000 distinct CDR3 sequences, with approximately 40% occurring once and the leading ten covering around 40%. The sample was peripheral blood. The receptors were sampled from an adult man with Graves' ophthalmopathy.

The chain links TRBV20-1 to TRBJ2-7; unclear D gene. V lost 2 bases to trimming and J lost 2 bases, with 13 bases between them. This CDR3 comprises 14 residues. From germline, CDR1 is DFQATT and CDR2 SNEGSKA (reference sequence). The CDR3 protein is CSARSTWWPYEQYF. CDR3 sequence (DNA): TGCAGTGCTAGAAGCACATGGTGGCCCTACGAGCAGTACTTC.

This clonotype was found a few times. V and J are TRBV11-2 and TRBJ2-7; 7 bases line up with TRBD1. The ends lost 5 bases at V and 7 bases at J; junction bases unmatched: 14. The germline V gene encodes CDR1 SGHAT and CDR2 FQNNGV. The CDR3 extends over 15 amino acids. The CDR3 DNA is TGTGCCAGCAGCCCTACAGGGGCCGGTTTGGATGAGCAGTACTTC. This encodes CASSPTGAGLDEQYF.

The sample holds many counts of this clonotype. The chain recombines TRBV2 with TRBJ1-1; tentatively, D is TRBD1 (6 bases). Trimming pared 4 bases from V and 1 base from J, leaving 13 bases between. The CDR3 is 15 amino acids. Germline CDR1 and CDR2: SNHLY and FYNNEI. For the CDR3, the DNA is TGTGCCAGCAGTGGCCCCGGGACACCGAACACTGAAGCTTTCTTT. This codes for CASSGPGTPNTEAFF.

Notes on this clonotype: Sequence at one end of the junction differs from germline and may be a read error. The gene calls are TRBV10-3 and TRBJ1-2; tentatively, D is TRBD1 (5 bases). Germline CDR1 is ENHRY and CDR2 is SYGVKD. The length of the CDR3 is 13 residues. CDR3 DNA sequence: TGTGCCAGCAGTTACCCGACAGCTTATGGCTACACCTTC. Protein: CASSYPTAYGYTF.

This clonotype was found many times. V usage is TRBV7-2 and J usage is TRBJ2-7, with D maybe TRBD1 (5 bases). The V gene's germline CDR1 is SGHTA and CDR2 FQGNSA. V shed 2 bases and J shed 3 bases, with 11 bases lying between them. The CDR3 runs 14 residues. The CDR3 here is CASSLPGNLYEQYF. The CDR3 DNA follows: TGTGCCAGCAGCTTACCAGGGAATCTCTACGAGCAGTACTTC.

The chain carries TRBV11-2 and TRBJ2-5, with 8 bases fitting TRBD1. CDR3 length: 16 amino acids. The germline gives CDR1 SGHAT, CDR2 FQNNGV. With 5 bases clipped from V and 2 bases from J, the junction kept 10 bases outside the gene matches. The DNA for the CDR3 is TGTGCCAGCAGCCCGACAGGGGTTGGCCCGCAAGAGACCCAGTACTTC. Its protein is CASSPTGVGPQETQYF.

Here the CDR3 DNA reads TGTGCCAGCAGCTTCCTGGGCTTAAGGGGCCTCGAGCAGTACTTC. Translating it yields CASSFLGLRGLEQYF. The J gene is TRBJ2-5, the V gene TRBV5-6; tentatively, D is TRBD1 (5 bases). The J call may not be correct, given that the DNA end is closer to TRBJ2-7. The CDR3 consists of 15 residues. Per the germline V gene, CDR1 is SGHDT and CDR2 is YYEEEE.

The chain links TRBV25-1 to TRBJ2-2; 8 bases are shared with TRBD1. The CDR3 extends over 18 amino acids. Germline V CDR1 and CDR2: MGHDK, SYGVNS. V shed 6 bases and J 1 base; nucleotides not matched to a gene: 13. As DNA, the CDR3 is TGTGCCAGCAGCTTGGCTGGTCCCGGACAGGGGAACACCGGGGAGCTGTTTTTT. Translating it yields CASSLAGPGQGNTGELFF. The full variable domain, with the rest looked up from reference TRBV25-1 and TRBJ2-2, is EADIYQTPRYLVIGTGKKITLECSQTMGHDKMYWYQQDPGMELHLIHYSYGVNSTEKGDLSSESTVSRIRTEHFPLTLESARPSHTSQYLCASSLAGPGQGNTGELFFGEGSRLTVL.

This clonotype was seen a few times. The chain uses TRBV7-3 and TRBJ2-2; TRBD2 is a possible D gene (6 bases). V lost 5 bases and J 5 bases, leaving 15 bases between the germline ends. This CDR3 has 15 amino acids. Germline CDR1 SGHTA, CDR2 FQGTGA. CDR3 sequence: CASSRDSTRTGELFF. The CDR3 nucleotides are TGTGCCAGCAGCCGGGACTCCACGAGAACCGGGGAGCTGTTTTTT.

The J gene is TRBJ2-5, the V gene TRBV7-3; 9 nucleotides align to TRBD2. The end of the DNA is better explained by TRBJ2-1, so the J call may be wrong. This CDR3 region has 15 residues. From germline, CDR1 is SGHTA and CDR2 FQGTGA. This chain's CDR3 is CASSQPGTSFNEQFF. Here the CDR3 DNA reads TGTGCCAGCAGTCAACCCGGGACTAGCTTTAATGAGCAGTTCTTC.

The chain employs TRBV11-2 and TRBJ1-1; unclear D gene. V lost 1 base to trimming and J lost 11 bases, with 11 bases between them. In germline, CDR1 is SGHAT, CDR2 FQNNGV. There are 12 residues in the CDR3. The CDR3 nucleotides read TGTGCCAGCAGCTTAGGACACCCCGCGGCTTTCTTT. Amino acid sequence: CASSLGHPAAFF.

This clonotype was picked up many times. One base away lies a much larger clone, so this may be a sequencing read error. The chain links TRBV11-3 to TRBJ2-7; 11 bases agree with TRBD1. The CDR3 consists of 14 residues. With 1 base clipped from V and 5 bases from J, the junction kept 1 base outside the gene matches. CDR1 is SGHNT and CDR2 is YENEEA in the germline V gene. The CDR3 loop is CASSLGTGGDEQYF. The CDR3, as DNA: TGTGCCAGCAGCTTAGGGACAGGGGGCGACGAGCAGTACTTC.

In the case of this clonotype: Compared with germline, one end of the junction differs, possibly owing to a read error. The genes are TRBV10-3 and TRBJ1-1; D perhaps matches TRBD1 (6 bases). Germline CDR1 reads ENHRY; CDR2 reads SYGVKD. The CDR3 sequence is 13 residues long. The CDR3 protein is CASSYLDSTEAFF. CDR3 DNA sequence: TGTGCCAGCAGTTACTTGGACAGCACTGAAGCTTTCTTT.

As concerns this clonotype: Germline is not matched at one junction end, which may reflect a read error. The chain employs TRBV19 and TRBJ2-5; TRBD2 matches at 10 bases. The CDR3 extends over 14 amino acids. The germline gives CDR1 LNHDA, CDR2 SQIVND (reference sequence). CDR3 nucleotide sequence: TGTGCCAGTAGTCGGACTAGCGGCCAAGAGACCCGGTACTTC. Protein product: CASSRTSGQETRYF.

V usage is TRBV19 and J usage is TRBJ2-7; D is undetermined. Germline CDR1 reads LNHDA; CDR2 reads SQIVND (reference sequence). V lost 4 bases, J lost 1 base, and 14 bases lay in between. The CDR3 covers 15 residues. CDR3 region: CASSTSGFRSYEQYF. The CDR3 nucleotides read TGTGCCAGTAGTACAAGTGGGTTTCGATCCTACGAGCAGTACTTC.

The chain has TRBV12-3 or TRBV12-4 and TRBJ1-2; 7 nucleotides agree with TRBD1. The CDR3 has 13 amino acids. Germline trimming cut 5 bases from V and 10 bases from J; bases unmatched to any gene: 10. CDR3 bases: TGTGCCAGCAGTACAAACGACAGGGCTATCTACACCTTC. Amino acids: CASSTNDRAIYTF.

This chain links TRBV7-6 with TRBJ1-1, with D unresolved. The germline CDR1 and CDR2 sequences are SGHVS and FNYEAQ. The CDR3 has 13 amino acids. The V gene lost 11 bases and the J gene lost 2 bases, with 15 bases spanning the gap. CDR3 amino acids: CAWETVPNTEAFF. The CDR3 DNA reads as TGTGCCTGGGAGACTGTCCCCAACACTGAAGCTTTCTTT.

This clonotype turned up a few times. The chain uses TRBV4-1 and TRBJ1-5; no reliable D call. CDR1 and CDR2 from the germline V gene are MGHRA and YSYEKL. The CDR3 contains 16 residues. The V end was cut by 6 bases, the J end by 2 bases, with 17 bases between. CDR3: CASSQWLGGGNQPQHF. CDR3 DNA: TGCGCCAGCAGTCAGTGGCTGGGTGGAGGCAATCAGCCCCAGCATTTT.

The J gene is TRBJ1-6, the V gene TRBV10-3; no firm D call. The germline V gene encodes CDR1 ENHRY and CDR2 SYGVKD. Trimming took off 5 bases at V and 7 bases at J, with 15 bases between the two ends. The CDR3 consists of 15 residues. The CDR3 spells CAISYLTYLNSPLHF. The CDR3 DNA sequence: TGTGCCATCAGTTACCTTACATACCTGAATTCACCCCTCCACTTT.

J is TRBJ2-5 and V is TRBV19; D is unclear. The CDR3 runs to 13 residues. Per germline, CDR1 LNHDA and CDR2 SQIVND (reference sequence). V lost 3 bases, J lost 2 bases, and 7 bases lay in between. The CDR3 is CASSIRPQETQYF. The CDR3 DNA reads TGTGCCAGTAGTATTCGTCCGCAAGAGACCCAGTACTTC.